This TCR beta chain appears in the sequencing data of a study of chemoradiotherapy in HPV16-positive cancers. The assay was immunoSEQ multiplex PCR, and TCRdb's table has in-frame clones only and misses some. Of fewer than 30,000 clones listed, roughly 95% are singletons. Per germline, CDR1 SNHLY and CDR2 FYNNEI. The CDR3 contains 14 residues. V dropped 7 bases and J dropped 2 bases, with 15 bases sitting between them. The source of this sequence is a human donor with HPV-associated anogenital cancer. Sample collection was performed from a patient who underwent chemoradiotherapy. The V and J genes are TRBV2 and TRBJ2-7; no clear D. The chain's CDR3 is CASIFRSVAYEQYF. The CDR3 DNA follows: TGTGCCAGCATCTTCCGGTCCGTCGCCTACGAGCAGTACTTC. Drawing the rest from reference TRBV2 and TRBJ2-7, the complete variable domain is EPEVTQTPSHQVTQMGQEVILRCVPISNHLYFYWYRQILGQKVEFLVSFYNNEISEKSEIFDDQFSVERPDGSNFTLKIRSTKLEDSAMYFCASIFRSVAYEQYFGPGTRLTVT.